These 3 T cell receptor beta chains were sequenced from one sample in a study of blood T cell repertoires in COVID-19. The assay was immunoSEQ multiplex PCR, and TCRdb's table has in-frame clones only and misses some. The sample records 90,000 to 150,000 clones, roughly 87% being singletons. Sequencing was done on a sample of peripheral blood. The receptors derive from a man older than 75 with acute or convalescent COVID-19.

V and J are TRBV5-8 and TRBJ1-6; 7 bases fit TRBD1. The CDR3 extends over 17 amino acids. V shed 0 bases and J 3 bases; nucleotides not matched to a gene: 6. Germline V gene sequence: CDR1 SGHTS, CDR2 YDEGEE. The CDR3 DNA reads TGTGCCAGCAGCTTGGACCCGGGACAGATCTATAATTCACCCCTCCACTTT. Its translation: CASSLDPGQIYNSPLHF.

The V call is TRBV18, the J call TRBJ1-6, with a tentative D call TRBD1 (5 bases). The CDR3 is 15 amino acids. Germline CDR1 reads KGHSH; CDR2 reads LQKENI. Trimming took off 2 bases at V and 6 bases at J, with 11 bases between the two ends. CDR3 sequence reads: CASSPTGLSNSPLHF. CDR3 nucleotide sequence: TGTGCCAGCTCACCAACAGGACTAAGTAATTCACCCCTCCACTTT.

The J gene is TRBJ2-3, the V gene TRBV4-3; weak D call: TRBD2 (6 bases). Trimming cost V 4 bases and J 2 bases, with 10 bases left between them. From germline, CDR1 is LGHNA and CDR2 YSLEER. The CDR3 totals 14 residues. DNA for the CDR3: TGCGCCAGCAGCCTGGGACTTCCCACAGATACGCAGTATTTT. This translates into CASSLGLPTDTQYF.